These 30 T cell receptor beta chains share one sample of origin, sequenced in a study of blood T cell repertoires in COVID-19. Clones were sequenced by immunoSEQ multiplex PCR, and TCRdb holds only the in-frame ones, with some missing. The table shows 150,000 to 200,000 clones, with about 80% occurring only once. The sequencing input was PBMCs or T cells enriched from blood (not recorded which). The receptors shown here come from a woman aged 55 to 70 with acute COVID-19.

A single count supports this clone. The V call is TRBV7-9, the J call TRBJ1-2; 7 positions match TRBD1. This CDR3 comprises 19 residues. Trimming took 5 bases from V and 4 from J; bases not matched to a gene: 22. Germline CDR1 and CDR2: SEHNR and FQNEAQ (reference sequence). The CDR3 here is CASSLYHGGQPPDGYGYTF. CDR3 in DNA: TGTGCCAGCAGCCTGTATCATGGGGGACAGCCACCCGATGGCTATGGCTACACCTTC.

This chain uses TRBV7-2 with TRBJ2-1, with D possibly matching TRBD1 (6 bases). CDR3 length: 15 residues. Between the trimmed V and J ends, which lost 1 base and 8 bases, there was a span of 15 bases. The germline gives CDR1 SGHTA, CDR2 FQGNSA. Written as DNA, the CDR3 is TGTGCCAGCAGCTTAGGTGGTCAGGGGTGGGATGAGCAGTTCTTC. This sequence encodes CASSLGGQGWDEQFF.

V usage is TRBV6-5 and J usage is TRBJ2-7; TRBD2 matches 8 bases. The CDR3 runs 16 residues. Per germline, CDR1 MNHEY and CDR2 SVGAGI. V lost 2 bases, J lost 0 bases, and 6 bases stayed unmatched. CDR3 sequence: CASSYAAGAPSYEQYF. In DNA, the CDR3 is TGTGCCAGCAGTTACGCAGCGGGGGCCCCCTCCTACGAGCAGTACTTC.

The chain recombines TRBV4-1 with TRBJ1-1; maybe TRBD1 (5 bases). The germline V gene has CDR1 MGHRA and CDR2 YSYEKL. The CDR3 covers 14 residues. Deletions cut 2 bases from V and 5 bases from J, with 12 bases between. The CDR3 coding sequence is TGCGCCAGCAGCCAACCAGGGAGGGGAACTGAAGCTTTCTTT. The encoded protein is CASSQPGRGTEAFF.

In DNA, the CDR3 is TGTGCCAGTAGCACTGCGGGAGGTTCACCCCTCCACTTT. This encodes CASSTAGGSPLHF. The chain uses TRBV19 and TRBJ1-6, with no clear D. The CDR3 is 13 residues long. Deletions cut 6 bases from V and 9 bases from J, with 12 bases between. The germline V gene encodes CDR1 LNHDA and CDR2 SQIVND (reference sequence).

This clone has only one observation. This chain links TRBV4-3 with TRBJ2-4, with 9 bases aligning to TRBD1. Per germline, CDR1 LGHNA and CDR2 YSLEER. The J segment lost 13 bases and the V segment lost 4 bases, leaving 11 bases of the junction unmatched. This CDR3 region has 14 residues. CDR3 DNA sequence: TGCGCCAGCAGCCGGGGGGGACAGGGAGGAGGACAGTACTTC. It translates to CASSRGGQGGGQYF.

In DNA, the CDR3 is TGTGCCAGCAGTCCATCGGACAGGGCTGGAAACACCATATATTTT. Its protein product is CASSPSDRAGNTIYF. The chain links TRBV27 to TRBJ1-3, with 8 positions matching TRBD1. Germline V CDR1 and CDR2: MNHEY, SMNVEV (reference sequence). The CDR3 is 15 amino acids. V lost 5 bases and J lost 2; bases outside the gene matches: 5.

The rearrangement joins TRBV6-5 to TRBJ1-1; 8 positions match TRBD1. With V trimmed by 7 bases and J by 0 bases, 4 bases remained unmatched. Germline-derived CDR1 and CDR2 are MNHEY and SVGAGI. The CDR3 spans 14 residues. In DNA form, the CDR3 reads TGTGCCAGCAATAAGGACAGGGTGAACACTGAAGCTTTCTTT. This gives the protein CASNKDRVNTEAFF.

The J gene is TRBJ1-5, the V gene TRBV2, with a possible D match to TRBD1 (5 bases). This CDR3 has 14 amino acids. Germline CDR1 and CDR2: SNHLY and FYNNEI. The V and J ends lost 3 bases and 2 bases respectively, with 8 bases between them. CDR3 amino acids: CASSDRVGNQPQHF. CDR3 nucleotide sequence: TGTGCCAGCAGTGACAGGGTGGGCAATCAGCCCCAGCATTTT.

J is TRBJ2-3 and V is TRBV6-1; TRBD1 matches at 9 bases. V shed 3 bases, J shed 7 bases, and the junction held 2 bases outside the gene matches. Looked up from germline, CDR1 is MNHNS and CDR2 is SASEGT. This CDR3 contains 13 residues. The CDR3 here is CASSEGQGYTQYF. The CDR3 DNA reads as TGTGCCAGCAGTGAGGGACAGGGCTATACGCAGTATTTT.

This clone was seen just once. This chain joins TRBV29-1 and TRBJ2-1, with 8 nucleotides matching TRBD1. Germline CDR1 is SQVTM and CDR2 is ANQGSEA. V shed 1 base, J shed 9 bases, and the junction held 8 bases outside the gene matches. This CDR3 is 14 amino acids long. CDR3: CSVEARGQGSEQFF. In DNA, the CDR3 is TGCAGCGTTGAAGCTCGAGGACAGGGTTCTGAGCAGTTCTTC.

This clone was counted between two and nine times. The V call is TRBV3-1 (or the pseudogene TRBV3-2), the J call TRBJ1-4, with TRBD1 as a possible D gene (5 bases). With 0 bases removed from V and 4 bases from J, the gap between germline ends came to 12 bases. CDR3 length: 16 residues. The germline V gene has CDR1 LGHDT and CDR2 YNNKEL (reference sequence). CDR3 sequence reads: CASSQDPGGGNEKLFF. The CDR3 DNA follows: TGTGCCAGCAGCCAAGATCCCGGGGGGGGTAATGAAAAACTGTTTTTT.

This sequence joins TRBV6-2 or TRBV6-3 and TRBJ2-2, with 9 bases identical to TRBD2. Unmatched junction bases numbered 0, after V lost 4 bases and J lost 0 bases. The CDR3 sequence is 15 residues long. CDR1 is MNHEY, CDR2 SVGEGT, per germline. The CDR3, as DNA: TGTGCCAGCAGTTTAGCGGGGGCGAACACCGGGGAGCTGTTTTTT. It encodes CASSLAGANTGELFF.

In its sample, this clone was seen a few times. This chain joins TRBV7-2 and TRBJ1-2; D possibly corresponds to TRBD1 (5 bases). The CDR3 loop spans 14 amino acids. CDR1 is SGHTA, CDR2 FQGNSA, per germline. Trimming removed 7 bases from V and 8 bases from J, with 20 bases in between. The CDR3 spells CASTDLPSGYGYTF. The CDR3 bases are TGTGCCAGCACCGACTTACCGTCAGGGTACGGCTACACCTTC.

V usage is TRBV5-1 and J usage is TRBJ1-6; no clear D. V gave up 3 bases and J gave up 6 bases, with 13 bases separating them. The CDR3 runs 15 residues. Germline V gives CDR1 SGHRS, CDR2 YFSETQ. CDR3 DNA sequence: TGCGCCAGCAGCTCTACGGTTACGGGTAATTCACCCCTCCACTTT. Its protein product is CASSSTVTGNSPLHF.

The rearrangement links TRBV7-2 to TRBJ2-3, with a possible D match to TRBD2 (5 bases). Germline loops: CDR1 SGHTA, CDR2 FQGNSA. The CDR3 length is 15 residues. Trimming removed 7 bases at V and 4 bases at J, with 18 bases between. In nucleotides, the CDR3 is TGTGCCAGCACGCGGGTCCCCCTAAACGCAGATACGCAGTATTTT. Its translation: CASTRVPLNADTQYF. Looking up the rest from reference TRBV7-2 and TRBJ2-3 gives the full variable domain: GAGVSQSPSNKVTEKGKDVELRCDPISGHTALYWYRQSLGQGLEFLIYFQGNSAPDKSGLPSDRFSAERTGGSVSTLTIQRTQQEDSAVYLCASTRVPLNADTQYFGPGTRLTVL.

This clone was observed a single time. The chain links TRBV7-6 to TRBJ1-6; D gene uncertain. The V end was cut by 5 bases, the J end by 5 bases, with 13 bases between. The CDR3 contains 15 residues. From germline, CDR1 is SGHVS and CDR2 FNYEAQ. The CDR3 DNA is TGTGCCAGCAGCCCCCGCGGAGGAGATAATTCACCCCTCCACTTT. Amino acids: CASSPRGGDNSPLHF.

This clone occurred a few times. The gene calls are TRBV19 and TRBJ1-2, with D possibly being TRBD1 (5 bases). The CDR3 has 16 residues. Between the trimmed V and J ends, which lost 7 bases and 1 base, there was a span of 19 bases. Germline assignment: CDR1 LNHDA and CDR2 SQIVND (reference sequence). CDR3 sequence (DNA): TGTGCCAGTAAGGACAAGGGGCGCCAAGTTAACTATGGCTACACCTTC. Translating gives CASKDKGRQVNYGYTF.

The rearrangement joins TRBV6-5 to TRBJ1-2, with 8 bases lining up with TRBD1. V dropped 5 bases and J dropped 6; count of bases not matched to a gene: 8. Germline V lookup: CDR1 MNHEY, CDR2 SVGAGI. The CDR3 is 14 residues long. The CDR3 loop reads CASSLPGGVNGYTF. Here the CDR3 DNA reads TGTGCCAGCAGTCTTCCAGGGGGCGTGAATGGCTACACCTTC.

The chain couples TRBV9 to TRBJ1-2; D is undetermined. The V and J ends lost 4 bases and 8 bases respectively, with 18 bases between them. This CDR3 spans 14 amino acids. Germline CDR1 SGDLS, CDR2 YYNGEE. The CDR3 DNA sequence: TGTGCCAGCAGCCAACGGGAACTTTCGGGGGGCTACACCTTC. Protein product: CASSQRELSGGYTF.

This chain joins TRBV25-1 and TRBJ2-3; 8 bases match TRBD1. Germline CDR1 is MGHDK and CDR2 is SYGVNS. V trimming: 0 bases; J trimming: 3 bases; junction bases outside the gene matches: 5. The CDR3 covers 16 residues. CDR3: CASSEYRGQGTDTQYF. The CDR3 DNA sequence: TGTGCCAGCAGTGAATACAGGGGGCAGGGGACAGATACGCAGTATTTT.

This CDR3 is CASSVGDRINTEAFF. CDR3 nucleotide sequence: TGTGCCAGCAGCGTAGGGGACAGGATTAACACTGAAGCTTTCTTT. This chain joins TRBV9 and TRBJ1-1, with TRBD1 matching over 8 bases. The CDR3 has 15 residues. Germline V gene lookup returns CDR1 SGDLS and CDR2 YYNGEE. The J segment lost 2 bases and the V segment lost 0 bases, leaving 3 bases of the junction unmatched.

The V gene is TRBV19, the J gene TRBJ1-2; 7 bases match TRBD1. The CDR3 runs to 16 residues. The junction had 8 bases not matched to a gene; V was cut back by 1 base and J by 3 bases. Germline assignment: CDR1 LNHDA and CDR2 SQIVND (reference sequence). CDR3 coding DNA: TGTGCCAGTAGTATAGTAGGGGGCCGAAAGGACTATGGCTACACCTTC. Translation: CASSIVGGRKDYGYTF.

This chain joins TRBV9 and TRBJ2-7; 13 nucleotides match TRBD2. The germline CDR1 and CDR2 sequences are SGDLS and YYNGEE. V shed 4 bases, J shed 4 bases, and the junction held 14 bases outside the gene matches. The CDR3 is 18 residues long. The CDR3 DNA is TGTGCCAGCAGCCCAAGATTACTAGCGGGAGGGCCTGGGTACGAGCAGTACTTC. This translates into CASSPRLLAGGPGYEQYF. The whole variable domain, filled in from reference TRBV9 and TRBJ2-7, reads DSGVTQTPKHLITATGQRVTLRCSPRSGDLSVYWYQQSLDQGLQFLIQYYNGEERAKGNILERFSAQQFPDLHSELNLSSLELGDSALYFCASSPRLLAGGPGYEQYFGPGTRLTVT.

This clone was counted only a few times. The chain recombines TRBV7-8 with TRBJ1-5; D uncertain. Trimming removed 5 bases at V and 0 bases at J, with 17 bases between. The CDR3 loop spans 17 amino acids. CDR1 and CDR2 from the germline V gene are SGHVS and FQNEAQ. CDR3 in amino acids: CASSPGSAGDSNQPQHF. The CDR3 coding sequence is TGTGCCAGCAGCCCCGGATCGGCCGGGGATAGCAATCAGCCCCAGCATTTT.

This chain links TRBV2 with TRBJ1-1; D is unclear. The CDR3 sequence is 11 residues long. Trimming removed 7 bases from V and 1 base from J, with 4 bases in between. The germline gives CDR1 SNHLY, CDR2 FYNNEI. The CDR3 here is CASTTNTEAFF. Written as DNA, the CDR3 is TGTGCCAGCACTACGAACACTGAAGCTTTCTTT.

This chain uses TRBV6-2 or TRBV6-3 with TRBJ2-3, with a weak D call TRBD2 (6 bases). Germline loops: CDR1 MNHEY, CDR2 SVGEGT. Trimming removed 2 bases at V and 0 bases at J, with 6 bases between. CDR3 length: 14 amino acids. The DNA of the CDR3 is TGTGCCAGCAGTTACCGGGGGAGCACAGATACGCAGTATTTT. Encoded protein: CASSYRGSTDTQYF.

The gene calls are TRBV15 and TRBJ2-1, with D possibly being TRBD1 (6 bases). CDR1 and CDR2 from the germline V gene are LNHNV and YYDKDF (reference sequence). Trimming shortened V by 0 bases and J by 7 bases, and 13 bases separated the two germline ends. The CDR3 totals 15 residues. The CDR3, as DNA: TGTGCCACCAGCAGAGATCGTGGGGGCTCAAATGAGCAGTTCTTC. It specifies CATSRDRGGSNEQFF. Complete variable domain (other parts from reference TRBV15 and TRBJ2-1): DAMVIQNPRYQVTQFGKPVTLSCSQTLNHNVMYWYQQKSSQAPKLLFHYYDKDFNNEADTPDNFQSRRPNTSFCFLDIRSPGLGDTAMYLCATSRDRGGSNEQFFGPGTRLTVL.

The V and J genes are TRBV28 and TRBJ2-5, with 11 nucleotides matching TRBD2. The trim removed 8 bases at V and 1 base at J, leaving 12 bases unmatched. CDR3 length: 17 amino acids. Germline V gene sequence: CDR1 MDHEN, CDR2 SYDVKM. The CDR3 DNA reads as TGTGCCAGCCGGGAGGGGAGGACTAGCGGGCCCCAAGAGACCCAGTACTTC. It yields the protein CASREGRTSGPQETQYF.

A few counts support this clone. The chain links TRBV7-2 to TRBJ2-2, with 8 bases that match TRBD2. CDR3 length: 16 residues. CDR1 and CDR2 from the germline V gene are SGHTA and FQGNSA. V shed 5 bases and J 7 bases; nucleotides not matched to a gene: 12. The CDR3 is CASSHLAGGPHGELFF. The CDR3 bases are TGTGCCAGCAGCCACCTCGCGGGGGGACCTCACGGGGAGCTGTTTTTT.